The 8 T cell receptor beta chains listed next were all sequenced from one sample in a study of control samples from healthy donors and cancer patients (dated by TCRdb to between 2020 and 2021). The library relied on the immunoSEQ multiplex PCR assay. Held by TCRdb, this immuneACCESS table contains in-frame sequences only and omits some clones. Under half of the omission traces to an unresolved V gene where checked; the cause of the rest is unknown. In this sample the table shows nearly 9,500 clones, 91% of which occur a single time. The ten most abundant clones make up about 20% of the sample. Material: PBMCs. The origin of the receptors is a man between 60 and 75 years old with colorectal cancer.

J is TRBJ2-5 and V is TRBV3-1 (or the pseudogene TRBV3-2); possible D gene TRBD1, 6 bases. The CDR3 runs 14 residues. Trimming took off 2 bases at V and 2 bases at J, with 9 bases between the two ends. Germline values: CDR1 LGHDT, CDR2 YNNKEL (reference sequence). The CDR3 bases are TGTGCCAGCAGCCAAATGGGGACACAAGAGACCCAGTACTTC. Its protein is CASSQMGTQETQYF.

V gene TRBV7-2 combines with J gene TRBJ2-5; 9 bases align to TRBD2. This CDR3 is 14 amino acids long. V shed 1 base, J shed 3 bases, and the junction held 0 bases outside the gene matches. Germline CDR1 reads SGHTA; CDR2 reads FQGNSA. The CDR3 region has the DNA TGTGCCAGCAGCTTAGGACTAGCGGAAGAGACCCAGTACTTC. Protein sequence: CASSLGLAEETQYF.

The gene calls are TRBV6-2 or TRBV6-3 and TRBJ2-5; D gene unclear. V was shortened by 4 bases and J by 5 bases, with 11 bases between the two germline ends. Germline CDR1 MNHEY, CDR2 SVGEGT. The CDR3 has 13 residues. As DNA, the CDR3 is TGTGCCAGCAGTTGGGTAGCAGCGGAGACCCAGTACTTC. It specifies CASSWVAAETQYF.

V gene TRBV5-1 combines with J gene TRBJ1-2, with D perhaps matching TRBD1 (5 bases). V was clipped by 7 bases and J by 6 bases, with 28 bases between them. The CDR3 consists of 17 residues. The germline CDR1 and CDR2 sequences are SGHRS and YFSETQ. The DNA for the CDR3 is TGCGCCAGCTACCGAGGGTTCGGGGCCCGGACGACGCATGGCTACACCTTC. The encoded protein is CASYRGFGARTTHGYTF.

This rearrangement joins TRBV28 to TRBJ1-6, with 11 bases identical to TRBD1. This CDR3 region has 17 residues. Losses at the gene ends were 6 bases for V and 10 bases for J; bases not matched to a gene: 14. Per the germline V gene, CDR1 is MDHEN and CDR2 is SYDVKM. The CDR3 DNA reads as TGTGCCAGCAGCACGTCCGGGACAGGGGGTTCGTTGTCACCCCTCCACTTT. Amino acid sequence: CASSTSGTGGSLSPLHF. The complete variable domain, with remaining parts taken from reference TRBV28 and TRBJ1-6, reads DVKVTQSSRYLVKRTGEKVFLECVQDMDHENMFWYRQDPGLGLRLIYFSYDVKMKEKGDIPEGYSVSREKKERFSLILESASTNQTSMYLCASSTSGTGGSLSPLHFGNGTRLTVT.

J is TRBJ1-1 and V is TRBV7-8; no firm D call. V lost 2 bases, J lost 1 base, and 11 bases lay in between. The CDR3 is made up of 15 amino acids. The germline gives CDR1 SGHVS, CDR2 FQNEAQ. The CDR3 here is CASSLRNGKNTEAFF. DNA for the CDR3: TGTGCCAGCAGCTTACGGAACGGAAAGAACACTGAAGCTTTCTTT.

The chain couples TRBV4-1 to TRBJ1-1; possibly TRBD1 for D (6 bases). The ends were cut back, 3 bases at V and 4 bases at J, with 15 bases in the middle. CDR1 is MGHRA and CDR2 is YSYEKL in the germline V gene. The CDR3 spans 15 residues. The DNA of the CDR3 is TGCGCCAGCAGCCACCCAGGGAGGGGGAGCACTGAAGCTTTCTTT. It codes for CASSHPGRGSTEAFF.

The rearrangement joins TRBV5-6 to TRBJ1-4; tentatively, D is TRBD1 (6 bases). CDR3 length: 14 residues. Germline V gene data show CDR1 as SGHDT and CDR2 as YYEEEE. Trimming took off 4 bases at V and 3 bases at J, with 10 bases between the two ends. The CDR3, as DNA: TGTGCCAGCAGCCAGGGGCACCCTAATGAAAAACTGTTTTTT. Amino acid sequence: CASSQGHPNEKLFF.